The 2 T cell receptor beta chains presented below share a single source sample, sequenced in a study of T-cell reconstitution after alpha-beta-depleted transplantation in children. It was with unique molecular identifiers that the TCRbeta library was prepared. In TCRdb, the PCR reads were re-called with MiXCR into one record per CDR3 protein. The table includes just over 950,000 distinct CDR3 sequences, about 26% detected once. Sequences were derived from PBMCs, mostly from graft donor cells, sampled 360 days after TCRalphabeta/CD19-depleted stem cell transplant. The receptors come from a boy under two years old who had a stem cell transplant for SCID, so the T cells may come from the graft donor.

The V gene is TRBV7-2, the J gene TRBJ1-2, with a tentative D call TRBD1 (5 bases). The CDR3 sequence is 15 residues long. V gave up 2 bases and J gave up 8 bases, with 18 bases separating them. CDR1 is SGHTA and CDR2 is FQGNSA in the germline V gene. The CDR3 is CASSLTGTSLGGYTF. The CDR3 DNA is TGTGCCAGCAGCTTAACGGGGACGTCCCTTGGGGGCTACACCTTC.

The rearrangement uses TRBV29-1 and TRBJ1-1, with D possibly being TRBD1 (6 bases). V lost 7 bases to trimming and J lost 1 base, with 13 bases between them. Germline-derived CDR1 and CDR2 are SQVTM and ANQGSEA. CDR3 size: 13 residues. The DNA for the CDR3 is TGCAGCGGATACAGGGCGTGGAACACTGAAGCTTTCTTT. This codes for CSGYRAWNTEAFF.